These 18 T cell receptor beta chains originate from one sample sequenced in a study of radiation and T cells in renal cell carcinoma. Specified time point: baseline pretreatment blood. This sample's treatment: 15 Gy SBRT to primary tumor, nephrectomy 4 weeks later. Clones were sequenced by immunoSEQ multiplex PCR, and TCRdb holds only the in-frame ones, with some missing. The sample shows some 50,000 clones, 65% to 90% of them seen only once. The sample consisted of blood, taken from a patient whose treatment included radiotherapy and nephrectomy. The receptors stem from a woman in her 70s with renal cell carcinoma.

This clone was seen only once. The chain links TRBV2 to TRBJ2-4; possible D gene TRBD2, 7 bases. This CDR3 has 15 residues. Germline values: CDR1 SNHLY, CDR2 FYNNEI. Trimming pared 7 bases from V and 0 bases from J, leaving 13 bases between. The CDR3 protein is CASIGGQGAKNIQYF. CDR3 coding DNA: TGTGCCAGCATCGGGGGGCAGGGAGCCAAAAACATTCAGTACTTC.

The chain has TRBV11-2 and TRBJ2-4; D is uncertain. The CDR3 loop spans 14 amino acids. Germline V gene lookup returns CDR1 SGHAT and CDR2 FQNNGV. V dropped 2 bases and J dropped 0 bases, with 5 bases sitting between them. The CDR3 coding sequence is TGTGCCAGCAGCTTAAGATTAGCCAAAAACATTCAGTACTTC. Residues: CASSLRLAKNIQYF.

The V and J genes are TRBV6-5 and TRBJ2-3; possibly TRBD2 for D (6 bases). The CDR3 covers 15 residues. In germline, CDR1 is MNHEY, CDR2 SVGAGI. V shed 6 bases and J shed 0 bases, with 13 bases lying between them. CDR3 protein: CASSLGGLSTDTQYF. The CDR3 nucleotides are TGTGCCAGCAGCCTCGGGGGACTTAGCACAGATACGCAGTATTTT.

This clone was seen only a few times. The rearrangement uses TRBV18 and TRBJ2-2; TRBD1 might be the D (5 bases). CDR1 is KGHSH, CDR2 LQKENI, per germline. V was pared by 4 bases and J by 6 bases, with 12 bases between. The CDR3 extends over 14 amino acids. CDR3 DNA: TGTGCCAGCTCACTGCCGACAGAATCCGGGGAGCTGTTTTTT. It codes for CASSLPTESGELFF.

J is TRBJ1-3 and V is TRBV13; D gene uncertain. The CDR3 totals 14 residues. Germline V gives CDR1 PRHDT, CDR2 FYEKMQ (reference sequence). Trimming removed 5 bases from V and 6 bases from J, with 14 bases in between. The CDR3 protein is CASSPTGPENTIYF. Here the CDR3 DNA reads TGTGCCAGCAGCCCCACCGGGCCGGAAAACACCATATATTTT.

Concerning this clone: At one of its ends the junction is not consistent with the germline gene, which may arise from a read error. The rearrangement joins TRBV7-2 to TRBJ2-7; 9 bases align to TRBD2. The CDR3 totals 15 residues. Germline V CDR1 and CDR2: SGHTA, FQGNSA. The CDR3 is CASSVAGAPSSEQYF. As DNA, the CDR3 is TGTGCCAGCAGCGTAGCGGGAGCCCCGTCATCGGAGCAGTACTTC.

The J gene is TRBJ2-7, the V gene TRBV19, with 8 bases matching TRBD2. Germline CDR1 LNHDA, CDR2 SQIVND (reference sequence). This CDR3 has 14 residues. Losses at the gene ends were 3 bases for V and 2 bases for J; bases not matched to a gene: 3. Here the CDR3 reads CASSIQRGPYEQYF. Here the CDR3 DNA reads TGTGCCAGTAGTATCCAGCGGGGGCCCTACGAGCAGTACTTC.

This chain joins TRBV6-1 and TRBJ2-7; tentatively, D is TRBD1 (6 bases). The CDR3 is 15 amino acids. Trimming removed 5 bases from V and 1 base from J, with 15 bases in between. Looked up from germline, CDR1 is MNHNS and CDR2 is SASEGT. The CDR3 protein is CASSSETGGSYEQYF. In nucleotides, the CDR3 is TGTGCCAGCAGTTCCGAGACAGGCGGGTCCTACGAGCAGTACTTC.

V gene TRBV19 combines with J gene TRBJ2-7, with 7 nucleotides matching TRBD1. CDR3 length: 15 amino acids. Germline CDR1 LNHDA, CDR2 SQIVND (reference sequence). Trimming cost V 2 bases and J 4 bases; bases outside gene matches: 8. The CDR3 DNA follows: TGTGCCAGTAGTATATCGACGGGACAGCCTTACGAGCAGTACTTC. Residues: CASSISTGQPYEQYF.

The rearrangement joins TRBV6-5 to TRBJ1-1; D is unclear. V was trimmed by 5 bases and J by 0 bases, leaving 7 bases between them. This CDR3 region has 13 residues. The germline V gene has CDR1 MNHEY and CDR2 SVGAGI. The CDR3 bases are TGTGCCAGCAGTGGACCTATGAACACTGAAGCTTTCTTT. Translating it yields CASSGPMNTEAFF.

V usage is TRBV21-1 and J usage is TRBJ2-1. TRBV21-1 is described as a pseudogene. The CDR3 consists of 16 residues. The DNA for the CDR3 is TGTGCCAGCAGCAGCTTGGTGCTCCTCTCCTACAATGAGCAGTTCTTC. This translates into CASSSLVLLSYNEQFF.

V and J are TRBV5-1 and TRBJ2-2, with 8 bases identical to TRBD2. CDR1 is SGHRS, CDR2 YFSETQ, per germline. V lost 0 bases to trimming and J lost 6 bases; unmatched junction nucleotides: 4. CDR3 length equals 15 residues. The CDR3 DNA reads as TGCGCCAGCAGCTTGGATGGTAGCGGGGCCGGGGAGCTGTTTTTT. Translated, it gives CASSLDGSGAGELFF.

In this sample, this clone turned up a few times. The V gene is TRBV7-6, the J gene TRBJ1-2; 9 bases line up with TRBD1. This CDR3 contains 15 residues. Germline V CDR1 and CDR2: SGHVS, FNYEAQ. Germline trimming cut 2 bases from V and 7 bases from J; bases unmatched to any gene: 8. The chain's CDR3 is CASSLTGGQSGGYTF. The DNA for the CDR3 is TGTGCCAGCAGCTTAACAGGGGGCCAATCTGGTGGCTACACCTTC.

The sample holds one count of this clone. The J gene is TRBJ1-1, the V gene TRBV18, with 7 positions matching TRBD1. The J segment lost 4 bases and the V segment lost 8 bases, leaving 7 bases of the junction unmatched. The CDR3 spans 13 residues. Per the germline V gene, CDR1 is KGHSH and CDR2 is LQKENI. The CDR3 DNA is TGTGCCAGCCAGGGGGGAAGTGTCACTGAAGCTTTCTTT. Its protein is CASQGGSVTEAFF.

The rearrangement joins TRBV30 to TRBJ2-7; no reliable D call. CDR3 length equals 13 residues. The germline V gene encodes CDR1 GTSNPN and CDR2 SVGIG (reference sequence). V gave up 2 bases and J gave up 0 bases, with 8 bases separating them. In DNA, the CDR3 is TGTGCCTGGAGTTCAGGATTCTCCTACGAGCAGTACTTC. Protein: CAWSSGFSYEQYF.

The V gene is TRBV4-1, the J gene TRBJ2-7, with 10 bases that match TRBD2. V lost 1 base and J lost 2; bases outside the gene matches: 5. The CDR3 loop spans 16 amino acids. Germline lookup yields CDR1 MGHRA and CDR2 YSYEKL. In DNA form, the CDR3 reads TGCGCCAGCAGCCAAGGAGCGGGAGGGACTGCCTACGAGCAGTACTTC. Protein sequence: CASSQGAGGTAYEQYF.

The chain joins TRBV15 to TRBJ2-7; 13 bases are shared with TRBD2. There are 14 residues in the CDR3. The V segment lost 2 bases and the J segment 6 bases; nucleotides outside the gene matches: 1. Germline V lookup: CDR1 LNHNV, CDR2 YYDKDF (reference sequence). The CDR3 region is CATSRRTSGSEQYF. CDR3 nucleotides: TGTGCCACCAGCAGACGGACTAGCGGGAGCGAGCAGTACTTC.

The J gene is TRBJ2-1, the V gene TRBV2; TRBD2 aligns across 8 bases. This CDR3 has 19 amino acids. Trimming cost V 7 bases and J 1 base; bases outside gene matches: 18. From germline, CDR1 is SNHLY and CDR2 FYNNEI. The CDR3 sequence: CASTREGGAGAHSYNEQFF. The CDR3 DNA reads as TGTGCCAGCACCCGGGAGGGTGGGGCGGGGGCGCATTCCTACAATGAGCAGTTCTTC.